The 10 T cell receptor beta chains in this list originate from one sample, sequenced in a study of response to subunit inactivated influenza vaccine (dated by TCRdb to the late 2010s). The library was produced with RT-PCR. TCRdb shows the sequencer as Illumina HiSeq 2500. The public reads were run again by TCRdb, first through fastp at Q25 and then through MiXCR, and only productive beta chains were kept. Identical CDR3 protein sequences are pooled into one entry, listed with their most common genes and DNA. The sample records about 480,000 distinct CDR3 sequences, 10% to 15% of which are singletons. Under 15% of the sample belongs to the ten largest clones. The sample's time point, from its label and the paper: approximately 40 days after influenza vaccine administration. Sequencing was performed on PBMCs from blood, taken about 40 days after vaccination. Receptor source: a man between 50 and 59 years old who received an inactivated influenza vaccine. Donor details come from another sample of the same person, matched by shared clones.

In its sample, this clonotype was seen a few times. The V gene is TRBV5-1, the J gene TRBJ1-6, with unresolved D. V was shortened by 0 bases and J by 5 bases, with 9 bases between the two germline ends. The CDR3 covers 15 residues. Germline V gene lookup returns CDR1 SGHRS and CDR2 YFSETQ. The CDR3 DNA reads TGCGCCAGCAGCTTGGAGACCGAGAATAATTCACCCCTCCACTTT. Translating gives CASSLETENNSPLHF.

The table lists this clonotype with a few counts. The chain joins TRBV7-2 to TRBJ2-5; 12 bases align to TRBD2. Germline V gene data show CDR1 as SGHTA and CDR2 as FQGNSA. Losses at the gene ends were 2 bases for V and 4 bases for J; bases not matched to a gene: 8. This CDR3 spans 17 amino acids. For the CDR3, the DNA is TGTGCCAGCAGCTTATGGGCGGCGGGACTAGCGGGAGAGACCCAGTACTTC. This codes for CASSLWAAGLAGETQYF.

CDR3: CASSQWDRDEQFF. The CDR3, as DNA: TGTGCCAGCAGCCAATGGGACAGGGATGAGCAGTTCTTC. The J gene is TRBJ2-1, the V gene TRBV14; 9 bases line up with TRBD1. Germline CDR1 SGHDN, CDR2 FVKESK. The CDR3 has 13 residues. The J segment lost 8 bases and the V segment lost 2 bases, leaving 1 base of the junction unmatched.

This clonotype has a handful of counts. The chain employs TRBV9 and TRBJ2-7; D gene ambiguous. Trimming shortened V by 2 bases and J by 5 bases, and 11 bases separated the two germline ends. The germline V gene encodes CDR1 SGDLS and CDR2 YYNGEE. This CDR3 comprises 13 residues. The CDR3 DNA sequence: TGTGCCAGCAGCGTGAGCCCCATGCACGAGCAGTACTTC. Translating gives CASSVSPMHEQYF.

The rearrangement joins TRBV4-1 to TRBJ2-1; D uncertain. V dropped 0 bases and J dropped 0 bases, with 6 bases sitting between them. The CDR3 runs to 15 residues. The germline V gene encodes CDR1 MGHRA and CDR2 YSYEKL. The CDR3 coding sequence is TGCGCCAGCAGCCAAGAACCAGTCTCCTACAATGAGCAGTTCTTC. It specifies CASSQEPVSYNEQFF.

As for this clonotype: The germline gene is not matched at one end of the junction; a read error may be the cause. The chain combines TRBV7-9 with TRBJ1-1; D unclear. The CDR3 runs to 10 residues. The germline V gene has CDR1 SEHNR and CDR2 FQNEAQ (reference sequence). The CDR3 spells CGSGDTEAFF. In DNA, the CDR3 is TGCGGGTCGGGAGACACTGAAGCTTTCTTT.

The chain carries TRBV6-2 or TRBV6-3 and TRBJ2-4, with a tentative D call TRBD2 (5 bases). V dropped 2 bases and J dropped 7 bases, with 9 bases sitting between them. Germline CDR1 MNHEY, CDR2 SVGEGT. The CDR3 spans 13 residues. The CDR3 spells CASSYREFNIQYF. As DNA, the CDR3 is TGTGCCAGCAGTTACAGGGAGTTCAACATTCAGTACTTC.

The CDR3 region is CASSLATGRGLGDTQYF. In DNA, the CDR3 is TGTGCCAGCAGCTTAGCGACTGGTAGGGGCCTCGGAGATACGCAGTATTTT. The chain uses TRBV7-6 and TRBJ2-3; tentative D call: TRBD1 (5 bases). Trimming left V 0 bases short and J 5 bases short, with 18 bases between. This CDR3 has 17 residues. Germline assignment: CDR1 SGHVS and CDR2 FNYEAQ. Looking up the rest from reference TRBV7-6 and TRBJ2-3 gives the full variable domain: GAGVSQSPRYKVTKRGQDVALRCDPISGHVSLYWYRQALGQGPEFLTYFNYEAQQDKSGLPNDRFSAERPEGSISTLTIQRTEQRDSAMYRCASSLATGRGLGDTQYFGPGTRLTVL.

CDR3: CSVGQDRGMYGYTF. CDR3 DNA: TGCAGCGTTGGGCAGGACAGGGGGATGTATGGCTACACCTTC. The gene calls are TRBV29-1 and TRBJ1-2; 10 bases are a match to TRBD1. Germline V gene data show CDR1 as SQVTM and CDR2 as ANQGSEA. Unmatched junction bases numbered 7, after V lost 4 bases and J lost 5 bases. The CDR3 length is 14 residues.

This clonotype was recorded at least ten times. The V and J genes are TRBV6-2 or TRBV6-3 and TRBJ1-4; TRBD1 is a possible D gene (6 bases). The length of the CDR3 is 14 residues. Deletions cut 5 bases from V and 8 bases from J, with 15 bases between. Germline-derived CDR1 and CDR2 are MNHEY and SVGEGT. The CDR3: CASSNRETVEKLFF. CDR3 DNA: TGTGCCAGCAGTAACAGGGAGACGGTCGAAAAACTGTTTTTT.